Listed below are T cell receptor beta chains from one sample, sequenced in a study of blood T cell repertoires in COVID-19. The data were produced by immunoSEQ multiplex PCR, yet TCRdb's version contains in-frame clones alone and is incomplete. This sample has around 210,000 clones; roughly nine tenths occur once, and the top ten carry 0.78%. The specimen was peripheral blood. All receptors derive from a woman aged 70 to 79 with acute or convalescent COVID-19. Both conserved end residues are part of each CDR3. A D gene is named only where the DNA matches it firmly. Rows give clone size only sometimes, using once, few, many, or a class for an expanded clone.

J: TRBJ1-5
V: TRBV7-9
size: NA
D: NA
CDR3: CAIQMNNQPQHF
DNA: TGTGCCATCCAGATGAACAATCAGCCCCAGCATTTT

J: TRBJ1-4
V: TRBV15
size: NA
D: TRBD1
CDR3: CATGRGTGVGKLFF
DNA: TGTGCCACCGGGCGGGGGACAGGGGTGGGAAAACTGTTTTTT

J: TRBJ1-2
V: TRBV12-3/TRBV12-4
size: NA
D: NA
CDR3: CASSFSYGYTF
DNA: TGTGCCAGCAGTTTCAGCTATGGCTACACCTTC

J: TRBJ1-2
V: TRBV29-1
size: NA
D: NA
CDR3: CSVGSQGLYGYTF
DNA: TGCAGCGTTGGTTCTCAGGGGCTCTATGGCTACACCTTC

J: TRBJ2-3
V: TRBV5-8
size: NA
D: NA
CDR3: CASSLVGTQGQYF
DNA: TGTGCCAGCAGCTTGGTGGGAACACAGGGACAGTATTTT

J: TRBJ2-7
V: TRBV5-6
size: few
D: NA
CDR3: CASSFGSSYEQYF
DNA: TGTGCCAGCAGCTTCGGGTCCTCCTACGAGCAGTACTTC

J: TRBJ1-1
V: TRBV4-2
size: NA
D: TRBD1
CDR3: CASSQALTGRTEAFF
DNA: TGTGCCAGCAGCCAAGCCCTGACAGGGCGCACTGAAGCTTTCTTT

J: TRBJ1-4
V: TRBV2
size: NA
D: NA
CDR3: CASSNTGVATNEKLFF
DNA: TGTGCCAGCAGTAACACCGGGGTTGCAACTAATGAAAAACTGTTTTTT

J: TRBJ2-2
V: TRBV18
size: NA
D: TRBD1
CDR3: CASSPSGTGKTGELFF
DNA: TGTGCCAGCTCACCGTCAGGGACAGGGAAAACCGGGGAGCTGTTTTTT

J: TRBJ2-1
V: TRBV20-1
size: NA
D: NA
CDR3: CSAPTYNEQFF
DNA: TGCAGTGCTCCCACCTACAATGAGCAGTTCTTC

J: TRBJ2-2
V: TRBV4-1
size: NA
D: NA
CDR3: CASSPLLRTGELFF
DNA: TGCGCCAGCAGCCCACTTCTGAGGACCGGGGAGCTGTTTTTT

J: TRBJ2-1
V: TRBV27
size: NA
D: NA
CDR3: CASSPRTVYNEQFF
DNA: TGTGCCAGCAGTCCGAGGACAGTATACAATGAGCAGTTCTTC

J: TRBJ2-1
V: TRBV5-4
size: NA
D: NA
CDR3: CASSFDSSSYNEQFF
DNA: TGTGCCAGCAGCTTCGACTCAAGCTCCTACAATGAGCAGTTCTTC

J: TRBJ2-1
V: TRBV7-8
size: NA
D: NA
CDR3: CASSSTGDSYNEQFF
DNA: TGTGCCAGCAGCTCCACAGGAGACTCCTACAATGAGCAGTTCTTC

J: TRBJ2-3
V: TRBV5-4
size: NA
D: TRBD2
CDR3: CASSSRATSGSTDTQYF
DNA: TGTGCCAGCAGCTCCAGGGCGACTAGCGGGAGCACAGATACGCAGTATTTT

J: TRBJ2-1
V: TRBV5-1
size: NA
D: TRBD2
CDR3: CASSFGTSGSSYNEQFF
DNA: TGCGCCAGCAGTTTTGGGACTAGCGGGAGCTCCTACAATGAGCAGTTCTTC

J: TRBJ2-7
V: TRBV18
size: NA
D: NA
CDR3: CASSLNSGLALNEQYF
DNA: TGTGCCAGCTCACTGAACTCCGGACTGGCTTTAAACGAGCAGTACTTC

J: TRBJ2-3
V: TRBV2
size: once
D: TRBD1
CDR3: CASSAGTGRSTDTQYF
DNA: TGTGCCAGCAGCGCCGGGACAGGGAGGAGCACAGATACGCAGTATTTT

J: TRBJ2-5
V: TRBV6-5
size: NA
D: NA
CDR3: CASSYSWVDGGETQYF
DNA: TGTGCCAGCAGTTACTCGTGGGTAGACGGGGGAGAGACCCAGTACTTC

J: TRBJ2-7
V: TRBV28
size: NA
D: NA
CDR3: CASSFRGEQYF
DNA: TGTGCCAGCAGTTTCCGGGGCGAGCAGTACTTC

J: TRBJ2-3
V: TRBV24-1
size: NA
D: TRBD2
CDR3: CATSDWRGAGGADTQYF
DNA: TGTGCCACCAGTGATTGGCGAGGAGCGGGAGGGGCAGATACGCAGTATTTT

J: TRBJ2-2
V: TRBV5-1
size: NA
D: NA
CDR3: CASSPAGAGTGELFF
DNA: TGCGCCAGCAGCCCGGCGGGGGCAGGCACCGGGGAGCTGTTTTTT

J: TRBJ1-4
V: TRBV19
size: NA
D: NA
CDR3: CASSSRPPREKLFF
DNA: TGTGCCAGTAGTTCTCGCCCGCCGCGGGAAAAACTGTTTTTT

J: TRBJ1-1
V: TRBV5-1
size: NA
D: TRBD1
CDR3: CASGTGLDTEAFF
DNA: TGCGCCAGCGGGACAGGGTTGGACACTGAAGCTTTCTTT

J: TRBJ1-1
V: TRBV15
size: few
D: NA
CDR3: CATSRDRGENTEAFF
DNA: TGTGCCACCAGCAGAGATCGGGGGGAGAACACTGAAGCTTTCTTT

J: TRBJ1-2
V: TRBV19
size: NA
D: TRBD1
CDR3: CASSILQQGDYGYTF
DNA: TGTGCCAGTAGTATTCTTCAGCAGGGGGACTATGGCTACACCTTC

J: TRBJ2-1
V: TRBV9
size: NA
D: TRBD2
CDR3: CASSVLAGTHNEQFF
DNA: TGTGCCAGCAGCGTACTAGCGGGAACACACAATGAGCAGTTCTTC

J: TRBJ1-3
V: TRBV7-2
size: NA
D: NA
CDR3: CASSLGARNTIYF
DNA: TGTGCCAGCAGCTTAGGGGCCCGAAACACCATATATTTT

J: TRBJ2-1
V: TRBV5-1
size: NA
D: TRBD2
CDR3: CASSSAGGPYNEQFF
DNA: TGCGCCAGCAGCTCAGCGGGGGGCCCCTACAATGAGCAGTTCTTC

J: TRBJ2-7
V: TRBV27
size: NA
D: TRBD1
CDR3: CASSFDRGHYEQYF
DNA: TGTGCCAGCAGTTTCGACAGGGGGCACTACGAGCAGTACTTC

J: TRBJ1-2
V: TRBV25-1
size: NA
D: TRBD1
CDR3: CASSAYPGTGDKDYGYTF
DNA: TGTGCCAGCAGTGCCTACCCCGGGACAGGGGATAAAGACTATGGCTACACCTTC

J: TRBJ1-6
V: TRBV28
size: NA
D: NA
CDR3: CASSLIRQSYNSPLHF
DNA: TGTGCCAGCAGCCTAATCAGACAGTCCTATAATTCACCCCTCCACTTT

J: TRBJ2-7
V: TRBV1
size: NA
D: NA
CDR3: CTSSLRGVGYEQYF
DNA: TGCACCAGCAGCCTCAGGGGTGTGGGCTACGAGCAGTACTTC

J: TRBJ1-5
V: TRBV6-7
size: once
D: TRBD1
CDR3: CASSGGTGYSNQPQHF
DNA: TGTGCCAGCAGCGGCGGGACAGGATATAGCAATCAGCCCCAGCATTTT

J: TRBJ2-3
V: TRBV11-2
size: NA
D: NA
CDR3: CASSPSTDTQYF
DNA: TGTGCCAGCAGCCCATCCACAGATACGCAGTATTTT

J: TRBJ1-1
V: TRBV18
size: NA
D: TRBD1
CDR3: CASSYDRGNTEAFF
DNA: TGTGCCAGCTCTTACGACAGGGGAAACACTGAAGCTTTCTTT

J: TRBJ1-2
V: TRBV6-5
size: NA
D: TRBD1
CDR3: CASSFRDRVRGYTF
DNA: TGTGCCAGCAGTTTCCGGGACAGGGTGCGAGGCTACACCTTC

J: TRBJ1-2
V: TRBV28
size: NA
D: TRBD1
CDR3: CASRSPGGSPISF
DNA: TGTGCCAGCAGGTCCCCAGGGGGGAGTCCGATTAGCTTC

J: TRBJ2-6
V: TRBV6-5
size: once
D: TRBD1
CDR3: CASKTGAGANVLTF
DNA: TGTGCCAGTAAAACAGGGGCTGGGGCCAACGTCCTGACTTTC

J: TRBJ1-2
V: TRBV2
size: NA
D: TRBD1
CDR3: CASREIQGAGYGYTF
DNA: TGTGCCAGCAGAGAAATACAGGGGGCAGGCTATGGCTACACCTTC

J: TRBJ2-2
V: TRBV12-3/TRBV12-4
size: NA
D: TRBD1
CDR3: CASSSQGYRELFF
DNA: TGTGCCAGCAGTTCACAGGGGTATAGGGAGCTGTTTTTT

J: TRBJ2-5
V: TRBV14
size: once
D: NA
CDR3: CASSQGSGSPVNRETQYF
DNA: TGTGCCAGCAGCCAAGGTAGTGGGAGCCCGGTGAATAGGGAGACCCAGTACTTC

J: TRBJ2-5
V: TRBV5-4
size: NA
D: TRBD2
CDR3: CASSLNSGAQETQYF
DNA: TGTGCCAGCAGCTTGAATAGCGGGGCTCAAGAGACCCAGTACTTC

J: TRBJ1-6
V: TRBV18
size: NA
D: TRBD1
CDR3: CASSPRDRALTNSPLHF
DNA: TGTGCCAGCTCACCCCGGGACAGGGCCCTAACTAATTCACCCCTCCACTTT

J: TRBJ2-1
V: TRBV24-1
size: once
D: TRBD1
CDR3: CATSERPRGRSSYNEQFF
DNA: TGTGCCACCAGTGAGAGACCCAGGGGGCGTAGCTCCTACAATGAGCAGTTCTTC

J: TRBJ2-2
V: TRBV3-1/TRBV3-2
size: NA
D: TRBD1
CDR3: CASSQERTGGSGELFF
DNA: TGTGCCAGCAGCCAAGAGAGAACAGGGGGCTCCGGGGAGCTGTTTTTT

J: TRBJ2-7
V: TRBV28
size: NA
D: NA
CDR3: CASRGGGAPSYEQYF
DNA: TGTGCCAGCCGGGGTGGCGGGGCCCCCTCCTACGAGCAGTACTTC

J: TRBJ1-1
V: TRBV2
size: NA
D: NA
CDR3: CASSDRGIEAFF
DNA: TGTGCCAGCAGTGACCGAGGAATTGAAGCTTTCTTT

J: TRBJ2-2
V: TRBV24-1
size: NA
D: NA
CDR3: CATRQGGTGELFF
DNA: TGTGCCACCAGGCAGGGCGGCACCGGGGAGCTGTTTTTT

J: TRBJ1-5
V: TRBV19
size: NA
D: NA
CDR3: CASSRVGGGYSNQPQHF
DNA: TGTGCCAGTAGTAGGGTCGGGGGGGGATATAGCAATCAGCCCCAGCATTTT

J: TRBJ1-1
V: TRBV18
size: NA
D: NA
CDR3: CASSPIEQGRNTEAFF
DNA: TGTGCCAGCTCACCAATTGAACAGGGTAGGAACACTGAAGCTTTCTTT

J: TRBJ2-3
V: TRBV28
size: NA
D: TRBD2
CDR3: CASSSPGGGTDTQYF
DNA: TGTGCCAGCAGTTCCCCGGGAGGGGGCACAGATACGCAGTATTTT

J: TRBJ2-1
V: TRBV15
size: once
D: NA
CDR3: CATSRDLLGASNEQFF
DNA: TGTGCCACCAGCAGAGATCTTCTGGGGGCCTCCAATGAGCAGTTCTTC